This TCR beta chain stems from a study of cytomegalovirus exposure and HLA in healthy donors. In the PCR, 60 Vbeta and 13 Jbeta primers were used. Sequencing was performed with immunoSEQ multiplex PCR; in TCRdb, only in-frame clones are kept and a portion is missing. Of 150,000 or so clones in the sample, about 74% were seen once. With 1 base clipped from V and 4 bases from J, the junction kept 3 bases outside the gene matches. Germline V CDR1 and CDR2: LNHDA, SQIVND (reference sequence). The CDR3 runs 15 residues. About this clone itself: Antigen specificity is unknown.

Whole-study findings and limits: TCR beta sequences reportedly predicted most subjects' HLA-A and HLA-B alleles accurately.

The J gene is TRBJ2-1, the V gene TRBV19, with 8 bases matching TRBD2. The clonotype comes from a male donor in good health and CMV-seronegative. Sequenced sample: PBMCs. The CDR3 sequence: CASSIGAGAYNEQFF. CDR3 coding DNA: TGTGCCAGTAGTATAGGAGCGGGAGCGTACAATGAGCAGTTCTTC.